This paragraph reports one TCR beta chain. Its antigen remains unknown. V shed 3 bases and J 3 bases; nucleotides not matched to a gene: 5. CDR1 is ENHRY and CDR2 is SYGVKD in the germline V gene. This CDR3 region has 15 residues. The PCR used 60 Vbeta and 13 Jbeta primers. Method: immunoSEQ multiplex PCR; TCRdb's copy keeps in-frame clones and lacks some. The sample consists of fewer than 350,000 clones, approximately 90% of them appearing once. The entry originates in a study of cytomegalovirus exposure and HLA in healthy donors. Whole-study context: For the roughly 400 genotyped donors, around 76% fell within the Caucasian-associated ancestry cluster.

Whole-study results and caveats: Cytomegalovirus-associated TCR beta chains were listed, numbering approximately 150.

The sample taken for sequencing was PBMCs. This TCR derives from a woman in her late teens or twenties in good health and CMV-seronegative. J is TRBJ1-5 and V is TRBV10-3; 7 nucleotides align to TRBD1. CDR3 residues: CAISDKGGLNQPQHF. For the CDR3, the DNA is TGTGCCATCAGTGACAAAGGGGGCCTCAATCAGCCCCAGCATTTT.